The 3 T cell receptor beta chains listed next were all sequenced from one sample in a study of blood T cells in healthy people across ages. Alongside a J-beta primer mix, a sample-barcoded 5' primer served in a second PCR lasting roughly 7 to 11 cycles. TCRdb re-called the 5' RACE reads with MiXCR, one entry per CDR3 protein. The table includes over 1,300,000 distinct CDR3 sequences, around 59% detected once. Sample: blood. Receptors originate from a man aged 18 to 29 in good health.

There are a few counts of this clonotype. V gene TRBV6-5 combines with J gene TRBJ2-7, with 8 bases identical to TRBD1. After removal of 0 bases from V and 5 bases from J, the junction contained 12 bases not matched to a gene. The CDR3 loop spans 17 amino acids. Germline-derived CDR1 and CDR2 are MNHEY and SVGAGI. CDR3 in DNA: TGTGCCAGCAGTTACTCCCTACTACCGGACAGGGTCCACGAGCAGTACTTC. Protein product: CASSYSLLPDRVHEQYF.

This chain uses TRBV15 with TRBJ2-5; D remains ambiguous. The germline CDR1 and CDR2 sequences are LNHNV and YYDKDF (reference sequence). This CDR3 contains 15 residues. V lost 1 base and J lost 11, with 20 bases in between. As DNA, the CDR3 is TGTGCCACCAGCAGAGGTGGGGTCACCGCCGCCAAGCAGTACTTC. Protein product: CATSRGGVTAAKQYF.

This clonotype was found a few times. The CDR3 nucleotides are TGTGCCAGCAGTGCGACAGGGGTGGCCTACGAGCAGTACTTC. Its translation: CASSATGVAYEQYF. The chain combines TRBV6-1 with TRBJ2-7; 8 bases align to TRBD1. The germline gives CDR1 MNHNS, CDR2 SASEGT. J gave up 2 bases and V 4 bases, and 4 bases lay outside the gene matches. This CDR3 has 14 residues.